A single sample gave rise to the 12 T cell receptor beta chains below, sequenced in a study of cytomegalovirus exposure and HLA in healthy donors. PCR was performed using 60 Vbeta and 13 Jbeta primers. Data came from immunoSEQ multiplex PCR; TCRdb stores just in-frame clones and leaves some out. The table has 150,000 to 200,000 clones, about 80% seen once. Sequencing input: PBMCs. All receptors derive from a man in his forties in good health and CMV-seropositive.

The chain employs TRBV4-3 and TRBJ2-3, with 8 nucleotides matching TRBD2. Looked up from germline, CDR1 is LGHNA and CDR2 is YSLEER. This CDR3 is 15 amino acids long. The V gene end was trimmed by 0 bases and the J gene end by 3 bases; junction bases not matched to a gene: 2. The CDR3 DNA sequence: TGCGCCAGCAGCCAAGATGGCGGGAGGACAGATACGCAGTATTTT. Translation gives CASSQDGGRTDTQYF.

The chain has TRBV5-1 and TRBJ2-7, with D perhaps TRBD1 (6 bases). Germline values: CDR1 SGHRS, CDR2 YFSETQ. The CDR3 has 13 residues. V was pared by 0 bases and J by 6 bases, with 10 bases between. CDR3 coding DNA: TGCGCCAGCAGCTTGGAGGCAGGGGCCGAGCAGTACTTC. It specifies CASSLEAGAEQYF.

The rearrangement links TRBV29-1 to TRBJ1-2; D remains ambiguous. Per germline, CDR1 SQVTM and CDR2 ANQGSEA. CDR3 length: 12 residues. The germline V and J ends were trimmed by 4 bases and 6 bases, with 12 bases remaining between them. The chain's CDR3 is CSVGPTLNGYTF. Here the CDR3 DNA reads TGCAGCGTTGGCCCTACCTTAAATGGCTACACCTTC.

The chain is built from TRBV7-9 and TRBJ2-1, with 7 bases lining up with TRBD1. The CDR3 sequence is 16 residues long. The germline V gene encodes CDR1 SEHNR and CDR2 FQNEAQ (reference sequence). Trimming cost V 2 bases and J 2 bases; bases outside gene matches: 6. CDR3 nucleotide sequence: TGTGCCAGCAGCTTAAGAGGACAGGTCACCTACAATGAGCAGTTCTTC. Protein sequence: CASSLRGQVTYNEQFF.

The chain carries TRBV5-6 and TRBJ1-2; D might be TRBD1 (5 bases). The V end was cut by 0 bases, the J end by 8 bases, with 17 bases between. Germline CDR1 and CDR2: SGHDT and YYEEEE. The CDR3 is 15 amino acids. The CDR3 bases are TGTGCCAGCAGCTTGGATCCGACAGTATTGCAGGGCTACACCTTC. This gives the protein CASSLDPTVLQGYTF. Using reference TRBV5-6 and TRBJ1-2 for the parts outside the CDR3, the full variable domain is DAGVTQSPTHLIKTRGQQVTLRCSPKSGHDTVSWYQQALGQGPQFIFQYYEEEERQRGNFPDRFSGHQFPNYSSELNVNALLLGDSALYLCASSLDPTVLQGYTFGSGTRLTVV.

This chain links TRBV7-9 with TRBJ1-3; 9 nucleotides agree with TRBD1. Per the germline V gene, CDR1 is SEHNR and CDR2 is FQNEAQ (reference sequence). The CDR3 is 15 amino acids. The V and J ends lost 6 bases and 3 bases, in that order; junction bases with no gene match: 6. The CDR3 spells CASSGQGIFGNTIYF. The CDR3 nucleotides read TGTGCCAGCAGTGGACAGGGGATTTTTGGAAACACCATATATTTT.

The chain has TRBV4-2 and TRBJ1-1; D remains ambiguous. The CDR3 spans 14 residues. The germline CDR1 and CDR2 sequences are LGHNA and YNFKEQ. Trimming removed 4 bases at V and 1 base at J, with 10 bases between. CDR3 amino acids: CASSPTDANTEAFF. CDR3 coding DNA: TGTGCCAGCAGCCCAACAGACGCGAACACTGAAGCTTTCTTT.

The CDR3 sequence is CASSSPPGNEQFF. CDR3 DNA: TGTGCCAGCAGTTCCCCCCCAGGGAATGAGCAGTTCTTC. The chain is built from TRBV27 and TRBJ2-1; weak D call: TRBD1 (5 bases). Germline CDR1 is MNHEY and CDR2 is SMNVEV (reference sequence). The V end was cut by 4 bases, the J end by 7 bases, with 11 bases between. The CDR3 is made up of 13 amino acids.

V usage is TRBV27 and J usage is TRBJ1-1, with D tentatively TRBD1 (6 bases). Germline lookup yields CDR1 MNHEY and CDR2 SMNVEV (reference sequence). The CDR3 loop spans 14 amino acids. V dropped 5 bases and J dropped 5 bases, with 15 bases sitting between them. The DNA of the CDR3 is TGTGCCAGCAGTCTCCACAGGGTTGGGACTGAAGCTTTCTTT. Its protein product is CASSLHRVGTEAFF.

This clone has just one count. CDR3 amino acids: CASSPGTSSFSETQYF. The CDR3 bases are TGCGCCAGCAGCCCCGGGACTAGCTCGTTTTCTGAGACCCAGTACTTC. V usage is TRBV4-1 and J usage is TRBJ2-5; TRBD2 matches at 9 bases. The V and J ends lost 4 bases and 5 bases, in that order; junction bases with no gene match: 11. This CDR3 has 16 residues. Germline V gene sequence: CDR1 MGHRA, CDR2 YSYEKL.

The chain joins TRBV5-1 to TRBJ1-6; maybe TRBD1 (6 bases). The germline CDR1 and CDR2 sequences are SGHRS and YFSETQ. This CDR3 is 15 amino acids long. Between the trimmed V and J ends, which lost 2 bases and 7 bases, there was a span of 13 bases. CDR3 in DNA: TGCGCCAGCAGCTTCAACAGGGAAGTAAATTCACCCCTCCACTTT. It is translated as CASSFNREVNSPLHF.

The rearrangement joins TRBV29-1 to TRBJ2-7; D is unresolved. Trimming shortened V by 7 bases and J by 2 bases, and 9 bases separated the two germline ends. Germline V gene lookup returns CDR1 SQVTM and CDR2 ANQGSEA. The CDR3 runs to 11 residues. CDR3 bases: TGCAGCGCTAGGATCCCCTACGAGCAGTACTTC. This sequence encodes CSARIPYEQYF.